The 21 T cell receptor beta chains below all came from one sample that was sequenced in a study of blood T cell repertoires in COVID-19. The assay was immunoSEQ multiplex PCR, and TCRdb's table has in-frame clones only and misses some. The sample has about 400,000 clones; 70% to 90% are singletons. The sample consisted of PBMCs or T cells enriched from blood (not recorded which). These TCRs come from a woman aged 35 to 49 with acute COVID-19.

The chain has TRBV7-9 and TRBJ2-2; 7 nucleotides align to TRBD1. The trim removed 10 bases at V and 3 bases at J, leaving 2 bases unmatched. Germline-derived CDR1 and CDR2 are SEHNR and FQNEAQ (reference sequence). CDR3 length equals 12 residues. The chain's CDR3 is CANDRDTGELFF. The CDR3 nucleotides are TGTGCCAACGACAGGGACACCGGGGAGCTGTTTTTT.

Only one count was recorded for this clone. This chain connects TRBV6-5 to TRBJ1-1; weak D call: TRBD1 (6 bases). This CDR3 has 14 residues. V dropped 2 bases and J dropped 2 bases, with 9 bases sitting between them. Germline V gene lookup returns CDR1 MNHEY and CDR2 SVGAGI. The CDR3 sequence is CASSYGTTNTEAFF. The CDR3 nucleotides are TGTGCCAGCAGTTACGGGACAACTAACACTGAAGCTTTCTTT.

The chain has TRBV19 and TRBJ2-1; 11 nucleotides match TRBD2. The germline gives CDR1 LNHDA, CDR2 SQIVND (reference sequence). CDR3 size: 16 residues. Unmatched junction bases numbered 10, after V lost 6 bases and J lost 6 bases. The CDR3 DNA is TGTGCCAGTAGCGCCCTGGTAGCGGGGGGGACCAATGAGCAGTTCTTC. It encodes CASSALVAGGTNEQFF.

The chain uses TRBV7-8 and TRBJ2-3, with TRBD2 identical over 11 bases. CDR1 and CDR2 (germline): SGHVS, FQNEAQ. The CDR3 length is 16 residues. V was pared by 1 base and J by 1 base, with 1 base of the junction left unmatched. The CDR3 region has the DNA TGTGCCAGCAGCTTAGAACTAGCGGGGGGCACAGATACGCAGTATTTT. Translated, it gives CASSLELAGGTDTQYF. Variable domain in full (rest from reference TRBV7-8 and TRBJ2-3): GAGVSQSPRYKVAKRGQDVALRCDPISGHVSLFWYQQALGQGPEFLTYFQNEAQLDKSGLPSDRFFAERPEGSVSTLKIQRTQQEDSAVYLCASSLELAGGTDTQYFGPGTRLTVL.

Concerning this clone: The identical CDR3 is also encoded by other nucleotide sequences in the sample. The rearrangement links TRBV3-1 (or the pseudogene TRBV3-2) to TRBJ2-1; TRBD2 might be the D (5 bases). CDR3 length equals 11 residues. Deletions cut 1 base from V and 10 bases from J, with 5 bases between. Germline V gene lookup returns CDR1 LGHDT and CDR2 YNNKEL (reference sequence). CDR3 bases: TGTGCCAGCAGCCAAGCGGGGGAGCAGTTCTTC. Amino acid sequence: CASSQAGEQFF.

This sequence joins TRBV4-1 and TRBJ1-2, with D hard to call. Trimming took 2 bases from V and 2 from J, leaving 6 bases between them. CDR3 length: 13 amino acids. Germline values: CDR1 MGHRA, CDR2 YSYEKL. CDR3 coding DNA: TGCGCCAGCAGCCAACAGGTAAACTATGGCTACACCTTC. It translates to CASSQQVNYGYTF.

The chain is built from TRBV6-2 or TRBV6-3 and TRBJ2-4; 8 bases match TRBD2. CDR1 and CDR2 (germline): MNHEY, SVGEGT. This CDR3 region has 20 residues. V lost 2 bases and J lost 0; bases outside the gene matches: 15. This CDR3 reads CASSYALLAPGGGAKNIQYF. The CDR3 bases are TGTGCCAGCAGTTACGCCCTACTAGCGCCCGGGGGGGGAGCCAAAAACATTCAGTACTTC.

The chain recombines TRBV11-2 with TRBJ2-5; perhaps TRBD2 as D (5 bases). With 0 bases removed from V and 0 bases from J, the gap between germline ends came to 8 bases. The germline V gene encodes CDR1 SGHAT and CDR2 FQNNGV. This CDR3 has 15 residues. The DNA for the CDR3 is TGTGCCAGCAGCTTAGACTCGGGGTACCAAGAGACCCAGTACTTC. Protein sequence: CASSLDSGYQETQYF.

This clone was seen once. The chain combines TRBV2 with TRBJ1-4; D might be TRBD1 (6 bases). Germline CDR1 and CDR2: SNHLY and FYNNEI. The ends were cut back, 6 bases at V and 4 bases at J, with 12 bases in the middle. This CDR3 comprises 14 residues. Here the CDR3 DNA reads TGTGCCAGCAGCACCGGGACATATAATGAAAAACTGTTTTTT. It codes for CASSTGTYNEKLFF. Combining the CDR3 with reference TRBV2 and TRBJ1-4 gives the whole variable domain EPEVTQTPSHQVTQMGQEVILRCVPISNHLYFYWYRQILGQKVEFLVSFYNNEISEKSEIFDDQFSVERPDGSNFTLKIRSTKLEDSAMYFCASSTGTYNEKLFFGSGTQLSVL.

Of note for this clone: A junction boundary mismatches the germline segment, possibly from a read error. The CDR3 here is CASRLNWATDLGF. CDR3 bases: TGTGCCAGCAGACTTAATTGGGCGACGGATTTGGGTTTT. The chain uses TRBV12-3 or TRBV12-4 and TRBJ1-4; no definite D call. This CDR3 contains 13 residues.

V usage is TRBV20-1 and J usage is TRBJ1-2; no reliable D call. The V and J ends lost 6 bases and 5 bases respectively, with 10 bases between them. CDR1 is DFQATT and CDR2 is SNEGSKA in the germline V gene (reference sequence). The CDR3 spans 11 residues. The CDR3 protein is CSAGIGYGYTF. CDR3 sequence (DNA): TGCAGTGCCGGGATCGGGTATGGCTACACCTTC.

The gene calls are TRBV19 and TRBJ2-7, with 8 bases lining up with TRBD2. V lost 5 bases to trimming and J lost 5 bases; unmatched junction nucleotides: 5. Germline V gene lookup returns CDR1 LNHDA and CDR2 SQIVND (reference sequence). CDR3 length equals 13 residues. The CDR3 spells CASSVRGADEQYF. CDR3 DNA: TGTGCCAGTAGTGTGCGGGGGGCCGACGAGCAGTACTTC.

J is TRBJ2-7 and V is TRBV2; D unclear. This CDR3 has 13 residues. Germline-derived CDR1 and CDR2 are SNHLY and FYNNEI. The germline V and J ends were trimmed by 1 base and 6 bases, with 10 bases remaining between them. The CDR3 spells CASSEGIGGEQYF. The CDR3 coding sequence is TGTGCCAGCAGTGAAGGCATTGGCGGCGAGCAGTACTTC.

The chain links TRBV18 to TRBJ2-7; the match to TRBD1 covers 7 bases. The germline gives CDR1 KGHSH, CDR2 LQKENI. This CDR3 contains 13 residues. J lost 3 bases, V lost 4 bases, and 3 bases had no gene match. DNA for the CDR3: TGTGCCAGCTCACGGGCAGGGGGCTACGAGCAGTACTTC. The encoded protein is CASSRAGGYEQYF.

J is TRBJ2-2 and V is TRBV6-5; TRBD1 might be the D (8 bases). This CDR3 region has 15 residues. CDR1 and CDR2 from the germline V gene are MNHEY and SVGAGI. Trimming left V 5 bases short and J 7 bases short, with 17 bases between. The CDR3 loop is CASSPRTGRDGELFF. The CDR3 bases are TGTGCCAGCAGTCCACGGACAGGGAGGGACGGGGAGCTGTTTTTT.

In nucleotides, the CDR3 is TGTGCCAGCGGTATGCAGGGCAACTATGGCTACACCTTC. Its protein product is CASGMQGNYGYTF. The chain recombines TRBV6-5 with TRBJ1-2, with a tentative D call TRBD1 (5 bases). CDR3 length: 13 amino acids. Germline V CDR1 and CDR2: MNHEY, SVGAGI. Trimming took 8 bases from V and 2 from J, leaving 12 bases between them.

The chain has TRBV21-1 and TRBJ1-1. TRBV21-1 is a pseudogene. CDR3 length equals 15 residues. The CDR3 sequence: CASRGTRLYATEAFF. The CDR3 DNA follows: TGTGCCAGCAGAGGGACTCGTCTTTATGCCACTGAAGCTTTCTTT.

The rearrangement links TRBV11-3 to TRBJ2-7; tentatively, D is TRBD1 (5 bases). CDR1 is SGHNT and CDR2 is YENEEA in the germline V gene. V dropped 5 bases and J dropped 3 bases, with 11 bases sitting between them. The CDR3 covers 13 residues. In nucleotides, the CDR3 is TGTGCCAGCAGCCCCTGGGGCGGCTACGAGCAGTACTTC. Protein sequence: CASSPWGGYEQYF. Based on the CDR3 plus reference TRBV11-3 and TRBJ2-7, the full variable domain is EAGVVQSPRYKIIEKKQPVAFWCNPISGHNTLYWYLQNLGQGPELLIRYENEEAVDDSQLPKDRFSAERLKGVDSTLKIQPAELGDSAVYLCASSPWGGYEQYFGPGTRLTVT.

The chain has TRBV4-1 and TRBJ1-1; D not certain. From germline, CDR1 is MGHRA and CDR2 YSYEKL. The CDR3 contains 14 residues. V gave up 1 base and J gave up 4 bases, with 10 bases separating them. The CDR3, as DNA: TGCGCCAGCAGCCAAGGTGGAAGAGGCACTGAAGCTTTCTTT. This codes for CASSQGGRGTEAFF.

This clone has a single count. The chain couples TRBV7-8 to TRBJ2-7; TRBD2 agrees at 15 bases. The V gene's germline CDR1 is SGHVS and CDR2 FQNEAQ. This CDR3 contains 19 residues. The J segment lost 6 bases and the V segment lost 4 bases, leaving 16 bases of the junction unmatched. The CDR3 bases are TGTGCCAGCAGCTACCCCTCGGGACTAGCGGGGGGCCCTCTCCCCGAGCAGTACTTC. Protein: CASSYPSGLAGGPLPEQYF.

This chain joins TRBV5-1 and TRBJ1-1; 7 positions agree with TRBD1. With V trimmed by 0 bases and J by 10 bases, 15 bases remained unmatched. This CDR3 spans 16 amino acids. The germline CDR1 and CDR2 sequences are SGHRS and YFSETQ. The CDR3 DNA is TGCGCCAGCAGCTTGGACCCTGGACAGGCAAACTCGGGAGCTTTCTTT. It is translated as CASSLDPGQANSGAFF.